This T cell receptor (beta chain) was obtained from a study of T cells after yellow fever vaccination. Whole-study findings and limits: Abundant bulk-population clonotypes could contaminate the FACS-sorted repertoires. Only a minor proportion of clonotypes was detected across both CD4 and CD8 compartments.

TCRdb called the 5' RACE reads again in MiXCR, with one record for every CDR3 protein. The table shows 300,000 to 350,000 distinct CDR3 sequences, with almost 4% occurring only once. J gave up 2 bases and V 6 bases, and 13 bases lay outside the gene matches. The CDR3 loop spans 17 amino acids. Germline CDR1 reads MDHEN; CDR2 reads SYDVKM. In its sample, this clonotype was seen many times. Its antigen is as yet unknown. This rearrangement joins TRBV28 to TRBJ2-7, with TRBD1 matching 10 bases. The sequence derives from a man between 18 and 35 years old who received the YFV17D yellow fever vaccine. Sequenced here: PBMCs, sampled 5 days after the yellow fever booster vaccination. The CDR3 sequence is CASSLPSDRGRAYEQYV. The CDR3 DNA follows: TGTGCCAGCAGCCTCCCCTCAGACAGGGGGCGAGCCTACGAGCAGTACGTC.